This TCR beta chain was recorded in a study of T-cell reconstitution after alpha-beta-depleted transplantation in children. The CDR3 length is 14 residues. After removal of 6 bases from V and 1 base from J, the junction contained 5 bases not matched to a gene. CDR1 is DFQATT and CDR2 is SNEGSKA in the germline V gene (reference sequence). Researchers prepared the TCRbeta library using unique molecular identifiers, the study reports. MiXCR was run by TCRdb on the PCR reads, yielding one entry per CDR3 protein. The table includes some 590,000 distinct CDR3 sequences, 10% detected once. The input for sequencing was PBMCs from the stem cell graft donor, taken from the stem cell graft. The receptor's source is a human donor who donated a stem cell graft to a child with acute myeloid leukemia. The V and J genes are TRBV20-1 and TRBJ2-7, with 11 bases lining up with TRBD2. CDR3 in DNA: TGCAGTGCCCGACTAGCGGGAAAGTCCTACGAGCAGTACTTC. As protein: CSARLAGKSYEQYF.